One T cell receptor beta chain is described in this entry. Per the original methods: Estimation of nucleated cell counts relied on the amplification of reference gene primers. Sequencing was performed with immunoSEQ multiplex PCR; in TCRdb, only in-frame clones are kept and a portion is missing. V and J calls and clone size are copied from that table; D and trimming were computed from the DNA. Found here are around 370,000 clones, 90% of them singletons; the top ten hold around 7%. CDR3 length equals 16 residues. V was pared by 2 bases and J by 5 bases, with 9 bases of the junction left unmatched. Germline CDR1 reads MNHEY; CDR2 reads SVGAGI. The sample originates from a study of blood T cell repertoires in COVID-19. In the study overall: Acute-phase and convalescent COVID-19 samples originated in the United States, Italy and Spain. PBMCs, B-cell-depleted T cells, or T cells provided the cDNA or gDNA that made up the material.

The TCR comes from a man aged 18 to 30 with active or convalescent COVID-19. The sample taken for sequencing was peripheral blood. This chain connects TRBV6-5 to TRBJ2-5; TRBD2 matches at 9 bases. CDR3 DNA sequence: TGTGCCAGCAGTTACAAGGCGGGGGGGATTCGGGAGACCCAGTACTTC. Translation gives CASSYKAGGIRETQYF.